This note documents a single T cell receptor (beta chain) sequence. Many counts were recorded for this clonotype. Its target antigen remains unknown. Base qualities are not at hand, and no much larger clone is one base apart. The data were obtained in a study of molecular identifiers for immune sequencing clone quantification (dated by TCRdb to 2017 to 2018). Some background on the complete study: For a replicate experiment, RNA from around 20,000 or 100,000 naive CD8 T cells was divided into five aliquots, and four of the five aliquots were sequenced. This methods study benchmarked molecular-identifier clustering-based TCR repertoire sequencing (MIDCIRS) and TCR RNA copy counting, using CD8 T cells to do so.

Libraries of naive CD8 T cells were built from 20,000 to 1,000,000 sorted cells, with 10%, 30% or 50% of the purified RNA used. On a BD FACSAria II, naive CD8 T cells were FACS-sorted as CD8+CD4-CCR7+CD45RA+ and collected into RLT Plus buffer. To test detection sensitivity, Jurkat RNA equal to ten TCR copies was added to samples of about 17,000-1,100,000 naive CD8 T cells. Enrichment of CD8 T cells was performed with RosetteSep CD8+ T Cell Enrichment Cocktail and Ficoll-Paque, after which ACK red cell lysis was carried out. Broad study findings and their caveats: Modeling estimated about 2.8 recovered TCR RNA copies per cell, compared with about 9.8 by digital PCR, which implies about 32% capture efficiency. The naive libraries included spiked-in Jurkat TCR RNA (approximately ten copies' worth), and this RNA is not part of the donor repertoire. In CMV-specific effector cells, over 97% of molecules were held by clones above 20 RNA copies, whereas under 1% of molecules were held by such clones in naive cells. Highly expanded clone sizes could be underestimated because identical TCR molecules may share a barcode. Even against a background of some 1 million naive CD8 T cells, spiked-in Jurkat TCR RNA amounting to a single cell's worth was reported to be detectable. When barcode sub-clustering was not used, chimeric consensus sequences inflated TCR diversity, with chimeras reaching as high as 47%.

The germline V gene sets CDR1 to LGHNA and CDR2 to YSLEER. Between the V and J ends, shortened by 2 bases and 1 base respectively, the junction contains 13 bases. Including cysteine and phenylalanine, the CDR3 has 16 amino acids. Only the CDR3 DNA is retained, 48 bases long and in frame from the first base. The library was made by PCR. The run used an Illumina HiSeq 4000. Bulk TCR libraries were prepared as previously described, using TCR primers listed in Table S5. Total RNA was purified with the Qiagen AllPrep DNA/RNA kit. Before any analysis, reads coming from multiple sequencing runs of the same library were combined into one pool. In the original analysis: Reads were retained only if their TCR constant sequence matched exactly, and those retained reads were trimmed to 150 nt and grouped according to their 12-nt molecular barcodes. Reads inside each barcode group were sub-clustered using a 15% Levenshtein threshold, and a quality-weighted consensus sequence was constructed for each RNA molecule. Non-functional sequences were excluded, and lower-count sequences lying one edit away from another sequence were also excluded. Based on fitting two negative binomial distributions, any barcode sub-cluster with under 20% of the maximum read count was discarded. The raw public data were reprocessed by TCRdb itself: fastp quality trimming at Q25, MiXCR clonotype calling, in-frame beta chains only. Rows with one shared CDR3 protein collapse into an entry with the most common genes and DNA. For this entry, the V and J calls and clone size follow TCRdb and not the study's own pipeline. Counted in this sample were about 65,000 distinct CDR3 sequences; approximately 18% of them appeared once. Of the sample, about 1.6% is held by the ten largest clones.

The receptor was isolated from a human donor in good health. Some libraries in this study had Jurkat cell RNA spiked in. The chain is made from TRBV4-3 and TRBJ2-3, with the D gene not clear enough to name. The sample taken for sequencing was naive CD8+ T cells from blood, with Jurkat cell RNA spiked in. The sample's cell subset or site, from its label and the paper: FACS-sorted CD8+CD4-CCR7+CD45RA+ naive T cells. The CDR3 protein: CASSQQKGLGTDTQYF. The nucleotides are TGCGCCAGCAGCCAACAAAAGGGTTTGGGCACAGATACGCAGTATTTT.